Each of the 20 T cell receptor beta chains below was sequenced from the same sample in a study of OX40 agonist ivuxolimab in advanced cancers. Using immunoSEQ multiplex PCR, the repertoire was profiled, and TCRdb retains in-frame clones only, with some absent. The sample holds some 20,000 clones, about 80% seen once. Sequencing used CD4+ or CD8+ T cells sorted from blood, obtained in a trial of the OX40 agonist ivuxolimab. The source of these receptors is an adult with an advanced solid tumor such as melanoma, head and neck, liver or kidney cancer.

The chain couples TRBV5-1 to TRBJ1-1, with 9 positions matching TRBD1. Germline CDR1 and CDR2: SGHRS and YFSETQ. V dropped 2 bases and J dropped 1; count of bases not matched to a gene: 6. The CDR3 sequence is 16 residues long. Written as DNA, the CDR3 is TGCGCCAGCAGCTTAAGTACAGGGGGCCGGAACACTGAAGCTTTCTTT. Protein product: CASSLSTGGRNTEAFF.

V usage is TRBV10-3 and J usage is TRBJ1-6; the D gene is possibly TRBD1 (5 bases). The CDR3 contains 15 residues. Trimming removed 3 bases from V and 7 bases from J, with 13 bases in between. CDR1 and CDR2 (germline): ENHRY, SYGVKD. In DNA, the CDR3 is TGTGCCATCAGTGAAGGCAGGGAATGGAATTCACCCCTCCACTTT. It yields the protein CAISEGREWNSPLHF.

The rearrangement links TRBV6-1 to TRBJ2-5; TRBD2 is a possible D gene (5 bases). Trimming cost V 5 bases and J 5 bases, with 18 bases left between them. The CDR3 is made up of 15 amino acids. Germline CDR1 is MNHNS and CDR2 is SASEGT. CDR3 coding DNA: TGTGCCAGCAGTCTCCCTCGGAAAACGGGGGAGACCCAGTACTTC. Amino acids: CASSLPRKTGETQYF.

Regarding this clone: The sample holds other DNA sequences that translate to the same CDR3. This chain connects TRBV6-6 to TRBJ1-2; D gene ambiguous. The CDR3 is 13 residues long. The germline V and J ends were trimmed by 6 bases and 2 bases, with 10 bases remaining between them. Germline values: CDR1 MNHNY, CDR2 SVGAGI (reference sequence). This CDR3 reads CASSQATNYGYTF. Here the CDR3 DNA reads TGTGCCAGCAGCCAAGCTACGAACTATGGCTACACCTTC.

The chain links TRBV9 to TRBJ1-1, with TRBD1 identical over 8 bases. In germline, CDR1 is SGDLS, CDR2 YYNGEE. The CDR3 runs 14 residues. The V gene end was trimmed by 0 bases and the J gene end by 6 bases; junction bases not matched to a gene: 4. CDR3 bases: TGTGCCAGCAGCGTAGGACAGGGGCCCTCTGAAGCTTTCTTT. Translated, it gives CASSVGQGPSEAFF.

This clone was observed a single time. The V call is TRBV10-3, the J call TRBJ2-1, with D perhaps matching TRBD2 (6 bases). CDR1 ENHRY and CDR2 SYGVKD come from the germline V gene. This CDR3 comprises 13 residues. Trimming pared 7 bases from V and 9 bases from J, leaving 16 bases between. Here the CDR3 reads CAITITSKGEQFF. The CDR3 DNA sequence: TGTGCCATCACCATCACTAGCAAGGGTGAGCAGTTCTTC.

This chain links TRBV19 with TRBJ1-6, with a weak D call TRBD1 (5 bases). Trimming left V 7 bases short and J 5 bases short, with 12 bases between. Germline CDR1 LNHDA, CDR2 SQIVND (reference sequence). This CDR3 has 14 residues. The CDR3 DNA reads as TGTGCCAGTACCAGGACATCTAATAATTCACCCCTCCACTTT. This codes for CASTRTSNNSPLHF.

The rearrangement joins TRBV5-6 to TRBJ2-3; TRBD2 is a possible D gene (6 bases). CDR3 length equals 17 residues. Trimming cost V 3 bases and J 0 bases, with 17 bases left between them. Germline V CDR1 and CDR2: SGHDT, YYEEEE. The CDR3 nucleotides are TGTGCCAGCAGCTACCTATCGGGGGTTTCTAGCACAGATACGCAGTATTTT. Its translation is CASSYLSGVSSTDTQYF.

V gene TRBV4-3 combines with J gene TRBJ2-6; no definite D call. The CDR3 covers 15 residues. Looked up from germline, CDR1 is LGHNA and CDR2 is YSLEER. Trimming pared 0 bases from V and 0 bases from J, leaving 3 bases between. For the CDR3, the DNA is TGCGCCAGCAGCCAAGATATCTCTGGGGCCAACGTCCTGACTTTC. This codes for CASSQDISGANVLTF.

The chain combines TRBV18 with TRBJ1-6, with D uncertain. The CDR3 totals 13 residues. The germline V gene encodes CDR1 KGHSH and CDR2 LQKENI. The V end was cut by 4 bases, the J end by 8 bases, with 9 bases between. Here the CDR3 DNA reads TGTGCCAGCTCACGGCAAGGAGATTCACCCCTCCACTTT. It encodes CASSRQGDSPLHF.

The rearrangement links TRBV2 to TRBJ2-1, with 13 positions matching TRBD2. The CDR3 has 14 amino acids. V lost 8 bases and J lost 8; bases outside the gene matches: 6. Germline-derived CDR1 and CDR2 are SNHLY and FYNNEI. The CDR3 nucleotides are TGTGCCAGCGGAGGACTAGCGGGAGTCGATGAGCAGTTCTTC. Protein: CASGGLAGVDEQFF.

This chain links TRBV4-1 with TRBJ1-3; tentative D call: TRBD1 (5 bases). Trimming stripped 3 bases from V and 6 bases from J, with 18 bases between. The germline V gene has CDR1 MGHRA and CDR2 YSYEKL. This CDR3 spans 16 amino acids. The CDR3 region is CASSQPYSLGENTIYF. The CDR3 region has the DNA TGCGCCAGCAGCCAGCCCTATTCATTGGGGGAAAACACCATATATTTT.

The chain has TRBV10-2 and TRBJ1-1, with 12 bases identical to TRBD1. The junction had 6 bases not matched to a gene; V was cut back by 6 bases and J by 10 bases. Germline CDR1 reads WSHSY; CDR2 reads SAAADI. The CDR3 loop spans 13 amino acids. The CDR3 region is CASSEGQGARAFF. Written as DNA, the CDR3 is TGCGCCAGCAGCGAGGGACAGGGGGCACGAGCTTTCTTT.

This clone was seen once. CDR3 coding DNA: TGTGCCAGCAGCTTGATCGACATACAGTACTTC. Translation gives CASSLIDIQYF. The V and J genes are TRBV7-9 and TRBJ2-7, with D unclear. The length of the CDR3 is 11 residues. Per the germline V gene, CDR1 is SEHNR and CDR2 is FQNEAQ (reference sequence). V gave up 3 bases and J gave up 10 bases, with 10 bases separating them. The full variable domain, with the rest looked up from reference TRBV7-9 and TRBJ2-7, is DTGVSQNPRHKITKRGQNVTFRCDPISEHNRLYWYRQTLGQGPEFLTYFQNEAQLEKSRLLSDRFSAERPKGSFSTLEIQRTEQGDSAMYLCASSLIDIQYFGPGTRLTVT.

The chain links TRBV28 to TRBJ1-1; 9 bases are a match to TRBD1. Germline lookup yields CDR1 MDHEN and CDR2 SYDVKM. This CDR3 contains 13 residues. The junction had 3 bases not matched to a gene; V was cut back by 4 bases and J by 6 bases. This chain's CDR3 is CASSWTGESEAFF. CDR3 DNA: TGTGCCAGCAGTTGGACAGGGGAGTCTGAAGCTTTCTTT. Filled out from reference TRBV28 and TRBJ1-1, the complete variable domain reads DVKVTQSSRYLVKRTGEKVFLECVQDMDHENMFWYRQDPGLGLRLIYFSYDVKMKEKGDIPEGYSVSREKKERFSLILESASTNQTSMYLCASSWTGESEAFFGQGTRLTVV.

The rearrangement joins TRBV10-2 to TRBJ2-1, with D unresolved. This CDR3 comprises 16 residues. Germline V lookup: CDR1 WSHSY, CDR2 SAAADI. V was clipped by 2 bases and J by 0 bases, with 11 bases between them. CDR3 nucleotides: TGCGCCAGCAGTGAGAGCTGGACGAGCTCCTACAATGAGCAGTTCTTC. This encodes CASSESWTSSYNEQFF.

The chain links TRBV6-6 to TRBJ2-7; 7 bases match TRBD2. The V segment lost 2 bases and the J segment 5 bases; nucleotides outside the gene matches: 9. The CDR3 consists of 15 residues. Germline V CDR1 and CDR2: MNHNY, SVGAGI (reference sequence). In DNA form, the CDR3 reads TGTGCCAGCAGTTACCCCGGGACTACAGGCGACGAGCAGTACTTC. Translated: CASSYPGTTGDEQYF.

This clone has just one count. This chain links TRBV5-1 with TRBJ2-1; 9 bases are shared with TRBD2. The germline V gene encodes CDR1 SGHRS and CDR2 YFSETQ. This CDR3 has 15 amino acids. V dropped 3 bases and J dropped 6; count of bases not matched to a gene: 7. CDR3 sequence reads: CASSSVISGSNEQFF. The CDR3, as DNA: TGCGCCAGCAGCTCCGTTATTAGCGGGAGCAATGAGCAGTTCTTC.

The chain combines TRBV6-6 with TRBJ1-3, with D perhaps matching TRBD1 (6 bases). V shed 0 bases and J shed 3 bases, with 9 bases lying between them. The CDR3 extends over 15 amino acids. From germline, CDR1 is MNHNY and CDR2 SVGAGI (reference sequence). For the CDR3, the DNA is TGTGCCAGCAGTTACTCCGAGGGGGGTGGAAACACCATATATTTT. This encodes CASSYSEGGGNTIYF.

DNA of the CDR3: TGCGCCAGCAGCTTCATAGGTACTAGCACAGATACGCAGTATTTT. It translates to CASSFIGTSTDTQYF. The rearrangement links TRBV5-1 to TRBJ2-3; D is unclear. Per the germline V gene, CDR1 is SGHRS and CDR2 is YFSETQ. CDR3 length equals 15 residues. With 2 bases removed from V and 0 bases from J, the gap between germline ends came to 10 bases.